A single T cell receptor beta chain is shown here with its context. What it binds is unknown. A much larger clone sits a single nucleotide away, making a read error possible. The authors ran a second PCR of roughly 6 to 11 cycles using a sample-barcoded 5' primer and a J-beta primer mix. TCRdb re-called the 5' RACE reads through MiXCR, storing one row per CDR3 protein. The sample holds approximately 800,000 distinct CDR3 sequences, around 36% seen once. The CDR3 extends over 12 amino acids. CDR1 MNHEY and CDR2 SVGEGT come from the germline V gene. These data are taken from a study of blood T cells in healthy people across ages. Each donor's blood draw was around 9.2 milliliters of peripheral blood. Study observations and caveats: Naive T cell percentage showed a strong correlation with TCR beta diversity. Expanded clonotype changes were possibly confounded by unknown donor CMV status.

The V and J genes are TRBV6-2 or TRBV6-3 and TRBJ2-7; maybe TRBD2 (6 bases). Sequencing used blood. This TCR was recovered from a man younger than 30 in good health. CDR3 loop: CASGYWEDEQYF. DNA for the CDR3: TGTGCCAGCGGTTACTGGGAGGACGAGCAGTACTTC.